The 10 T cell receptor beta chains listed next were all sequenced from one sample in a study of blood T cell repertoires in COVID-19. The table came from immunoSEQ multiplex PCR; TCRdb's copy has only in-frame clones and leaves some out. In the table there are about 120,000 clones, roughly 82% of which are singletons. Material: peripheral blood. These receptors originate from a human donor in a cohort sampled during active COVID-19.

The chain joins TRBV12-3 or TRBV12-4 to TRBJ2-5; no definite D call. Trimming shortened V by 5 bases and J by 5 bases, and 12 bases separated the two germline ends. CDR3 size: 13 residues. Written as DNA, the CDR3 is TGTGCCAGCAGTAGAGGTTTGCGGGAGACCCAGTACTTC. Translation gives CASSRGLRETQYF.

This chain joins TRBV28 and TRBJ1-4; maybe TRBD1 (6 bases). V lost 7 bases and J 8 bases, leaving 26 bases between the germline ends. The CDR3 consists of 17 residues. The germline CDR1 and CDR2 sequences are MDHEN and SYDVKM. Written as DNA, the CDR3 is TGTGCCAGCAACTCCGGGGGGCGACGCGCTCCGAGGGAAAAACTGTTTTTT. Its protein is CASNSGGRRAPREKLFF. Full variable domain (rest looked up from reference TRBV28 and TRBJ1-4): DVKVTQSSRYLVKRTGEKVFLECVQDMDHENMFWYRQDPGLGLRLIYFSYDVKMKEKGDIPEGYSVSREKKERFSLILESASTNQTSMYLCASNSGGRRAPREKLFFGSGTQLSVL.

Relative to its sample, this clone is medium-sized. The chain couples TRBV27 to TRBJ2-7, with 10 nucleotides matching TRBD2. Unmatched junction bases numbered 5, after V lost 4 bases and J lost 2 bases. Germline lookup yields CDR1 MNHEY and CDR2 SMNVEV (reference sequence). The CDR3 extends over 15 amino acids. The CDR3 region has the DNA TGTGCCAGCAGTTCTAGGACTAGCGGTACCTACGAGCAGTACTTC. Protein product: CASSSRTSGTYEQYF.

In its sample, this clone was seen once. DNA for the CDR3: TGTGCCAGCAGCCAAACCCTAGCGGGGGTCAACACCGGGGAGCTGTTTTTT. Protein product: CASSQTLAGVNTGELFF. The chain carries TRBV4-2 and TRBJ2-2; 10 nucleotides match TRBD2. J gave up 2 bases and V 2 bases, and 5 bases lay outside the gene matches. Germline V gene data show CDR1 as LGHNA and CDR2 as YNFKEQ. The CDR3 is 17 amino acids.

The chain links TRBV29-1 to TRBJ2-1; TRBD2 aligns across 8 bases. The CDR3 has 17 residues. CDR1 and CDR2 (germline): SQVTM, ANQGSEA. V was clipped by 4 bases and J by 0 bases; unmatched bases: 11. The CDR3 coding sequence is TGCAGCGTTGTTAGCGGGGCCCTACTTAGCTCCTACAATGAGCAGTTCTTC. Translating it yields CSVVSGALLSSYNEQFF.

The chain joins TRBV11-3 to TRBJ2-5, with 11 bases matching TRBD1. V was clipped by 0 bases and J by 6 bases; unmatched bases: 6. Germline CDR1 and CDR2: SGHNT and YENEEA. This CDR3 contains 16 residues. The CDR3 nucleotides are TGTGCCAGCAGCTTAGAAATTGGACAGGGGGCCCAGACCCAGTACTTC. Protein: CASSLEIGQGAQTQYF. Full variable domain (rest looked up from reference TRBV11-3 and TRBJ2-5): EAGVVQSPRYKIIEKKQPVAFWCNPISGHNTLYWYLQNLGQGPELLIRYENEEAVDDSQLPKDRFSAERLKGVDSTLKIQPAELGDSAVYLCASSLEIGQGAQTQYFGPGTRLLVL.

The CDR3: CASRAVAEAFF. The CDR3 coding sequence is TGTGCCAGCAGGGCAGTCGCTGAAGCTTTCTTT. The chain recombines TRBV28 with TRBJ1-1; D ambiguous. The V and J ends lost 6 bases and 6 bases respectively, with 8 bases between them. Germline V lookup: CDR1 MDHEN, CDR2 SYDVKM. The CDR3 has 11 amino acids.

The V and J genes are TRBV5-1 and TRBJ2-7; 8 nucleotides line up with TRBD1. In germline, CDR1 is SGHRS, CDR2 YFSETQ. With V trimmed by 6 bases and J by 5 bases, 10 bases remained unmatched. The CDR3 has 14 residues. The CDR3 DNA sequence: TGCGCCAGCACCCGGCAGGGGGCGATGGACGAGCAGTACTTC. Protein product: CASTRQGAMDEQYF.

This rearrangement joins TRBV5-1 to TRBJ1-2; the match to TRBD1 covers 11 bases. Germline lookup yields CDR1 SGHRS and CDR2 YFSETQ. The CDR3 is 14 residues long. The ends lost 4 bases at V and 5 bases at J; junction bases unmatched: 4. CDR3 sequence reads: CASSPGQGAYGYTF. For the CDR3, the DNA is TGCGCCAGCAGCCCCGGACAGGGGGCGTATGGCTACACCTTC.

The gene calls are TRBV6-1 and TRBJ2-1; D is perhaps TRBD2 (6 bases). Trimming cost V 3 bases and J 7 bases, with 16 bases left between them. Germline loops: CDR1 MNHNS, CDR2 SASEGT. This CDR3 contains 15 residues. The CDR3 here is CASSDGAGGLNEQFF. CDR3 nucleotides: TGTGCCAGCAGTGACGGGGCCGGGGGTCTGAATGAGCAGTTCTTC.